This T cell receptor beta chain was documented in a study of neurological immune-mediated disorders (dated by TCRdb to about 2019). Some background on the complete study: Peripheral blood TCR-beta repertoires from patients with HTLV-I-associated myelopathy (HAM/TSP), patients with multiple sclerosis, and healthy controls were compared in the study using UMI-based sequencing. Longitudinal samples, technical triplicates and paired sorted CD4+ and CD8+ T-cell subsets, alongside PBMC samples, were included among the 90 to 130 TCR-beta libraries. The cohort comprised about 70 subjects: around 15 HAM/TSP patients, some 34 multiple sclerosis patients and approximately 20 healthy controls. Overall study results and their limits: Across subjects, expanded clones never shared an identical CDR3 amino acid sequence, which suggests that the TCR-beta repertoires in every group were private. TCR clonal expansion was highest in HAM/TSP patients and lowest in MS patients, with MS patients falling below even healthy controls.

cDNA was synthesized by template-switch 5'RACE using a primer with a 10-nucleotide random unique molecular identifier that tagged each TCR transcript. Every sequencing run yielded over 170 million TCR-beta sequences covering 15-18 subjects. The RNeasy kit was used to extract total RNA. The KAPA Real-time Library Amplification kit was used to amplify TCR-beta VDJ regions with primers targeting the TCR constant region and the 5'RACE anchor. Sample indexes and Illumina adaptors were added in a first PCR, and a second PCR then increased library yield. After Ampure bead purification, the roughly 650 bp TCR product was size-selected on a 2% E-gel SizeSelection system. Before pooling, library quality was assessed on a Bioanalyzer, concentration was determined with Qubit, and library quantification was performed with the Kapa Library Quantification kit. Paired-end 2 x 150 bp sequencing of the libraries was performed on an Illumina HiSeq 2500. To increase sequence diversity, roughly 24-32% phiX was spiked into each library pool. In the original analysis: The UMI-based MiGEC pipeline processed quality-filtered reads and removed over 75% of raw TCR sequences during error correction. IMGT germline references were used for alignment of VDJ genes, and clonotypes were defined by a unique CDR3 amino acid sequence together with V-J genes. Clonal expansion, Shannon diversity and CDR3 relatedness (CalcPairwiseDistances, ClusterSamples) were evaluated with VDJtools, and phylogenetic trees were built with CLCbio workbench. Expanded clones were defined as having at least 8 unique UMIs, based on coefficient-of-variation modelling across technical triplicates. TCRdb handled the public reads itself, with Q25 trimming in fastp and clone calling in MiXCR, and kept productive beta chains. Each record represents a unique CDR3 protein, reported with the most common genes and DNA among its rows. In this record, the V and J calls reflect TCRdb's handling and not the investigators' own analysis. Across this sample there are approximately 87,000 distinct CDR3 sequences, with 13% to 15% seen only once. Approximately 7.5% of the sample lies in the top ten.

The sample holds many counts of this clonotype. The target of this receptor is not known. There are no base qualities to consult, and no much larger clone falls within one base. Healthy controls were blood bank volunteers in Maryland, USA. Libraries from unsorted PBMCs were made from 2 million PBMCs kept in RNAlater at -80 degrees C until RNA extraction. Peripheral blood was subjected to Ficoll-Hypaque density gradient centrifugation to isolate PBMCs, which were then cryopreserved in liquid nitrogen. The source is a woman aged 45-65 years in good health. The sample consisted of PBMCs.

The bases are TGTGCCAGCAGCGTAGGGGGGGACGACTATGGCTACACCTTC. Translated, it reads CASSVGGDDYGYTF. The rearrangement combines TRBV9 with TRBJ1-2; the D gene is possibly TRBD1, with 5 bases matching. Its CDR3 holds 14 amino acids, cysteine through phenylalanine. This entry keeps only the CDR3 DNA: 42 bases, framed from base 1. V loses 0 bases, J loses 3 bases, and the germline ends lie 9 bases apart. The germline V gene encodes CDR1 SGDLS and CDR2 YYNGEE.